The clone carrying this T cell receptor (beta chain) was recorded a few times. CDR1 and CDR2 (germline): MGHRA, YSYEKL. The length of the CDR3 is 15 residues. V lost 5 bases and J lost 4; bases outside the gene matches: 5. These data originate in a study of T cells in Graves' hyperthyroidism and ophthalmopathy. It was RNA transcripts that yielded the amplified TCR beta CDR3 regions. A first-round RT-PCR of the TCR CDR3 used the HTBI primer set. TCRdb called the multiplex PCR reads again in MiXCR, with one record for every CDR3 protein. Of fewer than 700,000 distinct CDR3 sequences in the sample, 17% were seen once. A NOSPECS grade of at least 4, a Clinical Activity Score of at least 3 and duration under 3 months were recorded in ophthalmopathy patients. Clinical symptoms, serum thyroxine, TRAb, thyroid ultrasound and orbital computed tomography established diagnosis.

The chain combines TRBV4-1 with TRBJ2-7; 13 bases are a match to TRBD2. This TCR was sampled from a woman younger than 35 with Graves' ophthalmopathy. The sample taken for sequencing was blood. The CDR3 reads CASSIRLAGGYEQYF. CDR3 DNA sequence: TGCGCCAGCAGCATACGACTAGCGGGGGGTTACGAGCAGTACTTC.